One sample yielded the 15 T cell receptor beta chains listed below, sequenced in a study of CD8 T cells in Susac syndrome. Reverse transcription of 0.5 to 1 ug RNA was performed with random hexamers. TCRdb reanalysed the immunoSEQ multiplex PCR reads using MiXCR and keeps one entry per CDR3 protein. The table has about 130,000 distinct CDR3 sequences, around 95% seen once. The sequencing sample was made of CD4+ T cells from PBMCs. The receptors come from a human donor in good health.

Remarks on this clonotype: At one boundary the junction diverges from the germline segment, which might be a read error. The V and J genes are TRBV4-1 and TRBJ1-1, with D maybe TRBD1 (6 bases). CDR3 size: 15 residues. CDR1 and CDR2 from the germline V gene are MGHRA and YSYEKL. CDR3 loop: CASNQPGGRDTEAFF. In DNA form, the CDR3 reads TGCGCCAGCAACCAACCGGGGGGCAGGGACACTGAAGCTTTCTTT.

The rearrangement joins TRBV3-1 to TRBJ1-1, with no clear D. Trimming left V 0 bases short and J 0 bases short, with 5 bases between. Germline values: CDR1 LGHDT, CDR2 YNNKEL (reference sequence). This CDR3 is 14 amino acids long. The CDR3 DNA follows: TGTGCCAGCAGCCAAGATTTAATGAACACTGAAGCTTTCTTT. It specifies CASSQDLMNTEAFF.

The chain has TRBV7-2 and TRBJ2-6; 10 bases map to TRBD2. The CDR3 consists of 17 residues. The V and J ends lost 0 bases and 6 bases, in that order; junction bases with no gene match: 5. Germline CDR1 is SGHTA and CDR2 is FQGNSA. In DNA form, the CDR3 reads TGTGCCAGCAGCTTAGCAGCGGGAGGGCTCGCGGCCAACGTCCTGACTTTC. Its protein product is CASSLAAGGLAANVLTF.

This clonotype came up once. At one boundary the junction diverges from the germline segment, which might be a read error. The CDR3 DNA reads TGTGCTAGCAGCTTAGCTAGCGAGGACAATGAGCAGTTCTTC. Its protein product is CASSLASEDNEQFF. This chain connects TRBV7-7 to TRBJ2-1, with a possible D match to TRBD2 (6 bases). Germline CDR1 is SSHAT and CDR2 is FNYEAQ (reference sequence). The CDR3 contains 14 residues.

V is TRBV9 and J is TRBJ2-1, with unresolved D. In germline, CDR1 is SGDLS, CDR2 YYNGEE. The germline V and J ends were trimmed by 4 bases and 6 bases, with 14 bases remaining between them. The CDR3 extends over 14 amino acids. As DNA, the CDR3 is TGTGCCAGCAGCACCGGTTTGCTATTCAATGAGCAGTTCTTC. It is translated as CASSTGLLFNEQFF.

V usage is TRBV11-2 and J usage is TRBJ2-2; 11 nucleotides line up with TRBD2. This CDR3 comprises 16 residues. Germline V gives CDR1 SGHAT, CDR2 FQNNGV. With V trimmed by 1 base and J by 7 bases, 5 bases remained unmatched. The CDR3 region is CASSLVLAGGRGELFF. The CDR3 coding sequence is TGTGCCAGCAGCTTAGTCCTAGCGGGAGGTCGCGGGGAGCTGTTTTTT.

The V call is TRBV28, the J call TRBJ1-5, with a weak D call TRBD1 (5 bases). V gave up 5 bases and J gave up 0 bases, with 14 bases separating them. CDR1 is MDHEN, CDR2 SYDVKM, per germline. There are 16 residues in the CDR3. The CDR3 loop is CASSSHRRNSNQPQHF. For the CDR3, the DNA is TGTGCCAGCAGTAGCCACAGGAGAAATAGCAATCAGCCCCAGCATTTT.

V usage is TRBV14 and J usage is TRBJ1-3; weak D call: TRBD1 (5 bases). Germline-derived CDR1 and CDR2 are SGHDN and FVKESK. V was pared by 0 bases and J by 7 bases, with 10 bases between. The CDR3 spans 14 residues. The CDR3 spells CASSQDWGSNTIYF. The CDR3 region has the DNA TGTGCCAGCAGCCAAGATTGGGGGAGTAACACCATATATTTT.

The rearrangement joins TRBV12-3 or TRBV12-4 to TRBJ2-5, with a possible D match to TRBD1 (5 bases). The CDR3 has 16 amino acids. V lost 3 bases, J lost 4 bases, and 18 bases lay in between. CDR3 bases: TGTGCCAGCAGTTTTCGCCGGCAGGGCAACCGAGAGACCCAGTACTTC. Translated: CASSFRRQGNRETQYF.

The chain combines TRBV6-1 with TRBJ1-5; D unclear. The germline CDR1 and CDR2 sequences are MNHNS and SASEGT. Between the trimmed V and J ends, which lost 4 bases and 0 bases, there was a span of 7 bases. This CDR3 contains 14 residues. The CDR3 here is CASSARVSNQPQHF. The CDR3 DNA sequence: TGTGCCAGCAGTGCCCGGGTTAGCAATCAGCCCCAGCATTTT.

The rearrangement joins TRBV20-1 to TRBJ2-7; TRBD2 might be the D (5 bases). Germline V gene data show CDR1 as DFQATT and CDR2 as SNEGSKA (reference sequence). With 3 bases removed from V and 5 bases from J, the gap between germline ends came to 11 bases. CDR3 size: 12 residues. The CDR3 bases are TGCAGTGCTAGCATCGGGGTGGACGAGCAGTACTTC. Translation gives CSASIGVDEQYF.

The chain joins TRBV29-1 to TRBJ2-7; 7 bases are a match to TRBD1. V shed 6 bases and J 7 bases; nucleotides not matched to a gene: 9. This CDR3 comprises 12 residues. Germline V gene lookup returns CDR1 SQVTM and CDR2 ANQGSEA. This CDR3 is CSVLGQANEQYF. The CDR3 DNA reads TGCAGCGTACTCGGACAGGCGAATGAGCAGTACTTC.

The genes are TRBV5-1 and TRBJ2-3, with TRBD1 matching 9 bases. CDR3 length equals 15 residues. Looked up from germline, CDR1 is SGHRS and CDR2 is YFSETQ. With V trimmed by 4 bases and J by 3 bases, 6 bases remained unmatched. The CDR3 bases are TGCGCCAGCAGCCCCCCGACAGGGGGGACAGATACGCAGTATTTT. Protein: CASSPPTGGTDTQYF.

The chain uses TRBV23-1 and TRBJ1-2, with D possibly TRBD1 on 6 matching bases. TRBV23-1 has ORF status, its function being uncertain. The CDR3 runs 15 residues. The CDR3 spells CARRGGERPNYGYTF. CDR3 in DNA: TGCGCTCGGAGGGGGGGGGAGCGACCTAACTATGGCTACACCTTC.

V gene TRBV12-3 or TRBV12-4 combines with J gene TRBJ2-5; a possible D gene is TRBD2 (7 bases). The CDR3 runs to 14 residues. The ends were cut back, 5 bases at V and 5 bases at J, with 15 bases in the middle. The CDR3 DNA follows: TGTGCCAGCAGTCTCGTGGGGGGGCACGAGACCCAGTACTTC. It yields the protein CASSLVGGHETQYF.